A selection of T cell receptor beta chains follows, all from one sample in a study of T-cell memory formation after mild COVID-19. TCRdb re-analysed the 5' RACE reads in MiXCR, keeping a single row per CDR3 protein. The data contain around 250,000 distinct CDR3 sequences, around 15% of them singletons. Sequencing was carried out using PBMCs or a T cell subset sorted from them (not recorded which). The receptors shown here come from a man younger than 30 who had mild COVID-19 (a few samples of this study predate the infection). Cell type and time point are not known. Each CDR3 is given without its conserved first and last residue. Each record gives: D gene, clone size, V gene, CDR3 protein. D genes are given only for firm matches. Clone size is given for some rows only: seen once, a few or many times, or a class if the clone is expanded.

TRBD2	NA	TRBV7-9	ASRSTSGGITDTQY
NA	few	TRBV20-1	SARDRPRGTDTQY
TRBD1	many	TRBV20-1	SAVRQGDGQPQH
NA	many	TRBV30	AWSVQGSPRAF
TRBD2	few	TRBV12-3/TRBV12-4	ASTRRTSLGANVLT
NA	NA	TRBV12-3/TRBV12-4	ASSNLRNTEAF
NA	few	TRBV11-2	ASSFNPGGQETQY
NA	NA	TRBV28	ASRRTALPGELF
NA	many	TRBV6-2/TRBV6-3	ASSYFLTGRYVTEAF
TRBD2	few	TRBV5-1	ASSLGASGGLVNEQF
NA	many	TRBV4-2	ASSHTRGRTGANVLT
NA	few	TRBV29-1	SVAAGATDTQY
TRBD1	NA	TRBV7-3	ASSSRDRLHGYT
TRBD2	few	TRBV7-2	ASSLTSGRYEQY
NA	few	TRBV9	ASSVHTSGANVLT
NA	NA	TRBV28	ASRGLGVAGYT
TRBD2	NA	TRBV6-2/TRBV6-3	ASSPGGDKETQY
TRBD1	NA	TRBV4-2	ASSLGPGQGVSEQY
NA	NA	TRBV11-2	ASSLEAGLQETQY
NA	few	TRBV7-2	ASRVTATYEQY
TRBD2	NA	TRBV7-8	ASSFIRTSGVETQY
NA	few	TRBV10-3	AARGSGANVLT
TRBD1	few	TRBV20-1	GLQGFVSEKLF
TRBD1	few	TRBV6-2/TRBV6-3	ASRDGQGKGYT
NA	few	TRBV7-2	ASSLGPTGNYGYT
TRBD1	NA	TRBV5-1	ASSRTGIDEKLF
NA	NA	TRBV5-6	ASSLVYTGELF
NA	few	TRBV20-1	SARALDAEAF
NA	NA	TRBV21-1	ASSKDSLQETQY
NA	few	TRBV6-5	ASSLGGSSTEAF
TRBD1	few	TRBV7-2	ASRPGQGARGYT
TRBD2	few	TRBV5-1	ASSLATSGTDTQY
TRBD2	NA	TRBV27	ASSPRTSSFQEQY
NA	few	TRBV6-6	ASFNRVQETQY
NA	few	TRBV20-1	SARDSRGNIQY
TRBD1	few	TRBV12-3/TRBV12-4	ASSWGRDRRGSPLH
TRBD2	NA	TRBV7-9	ASSSGTSGGVNTGELF
TRBD1	NA	TRBV5-1	ASSEAGQGADTQY
TRBD2	NA	TRBV7-8	ASSLGAGGSYEQF